This paragraph covers one TCR beta chain sequence. This CDR3 is 13 amino acids long. CDR1 GTSNPN and CDR2 SVGIG come from the germline V gene (reference sequence). V lost 3 bases and J lost 8; bases outside the gene matches: 5. Method: immunoSEQ multiplex PCR; TCRdb's copy keeps in-frame clones and lacks some. The table shows 60,000 to 85,000 clones, with 90% to 95% occurring only once. This sample stems from a study of technical replicates of blood from several donors. Sequencing used T cells isolated from PBMCs. The TCR originated in a human donor in good health. J is TRBJ2-1 and V is TRBV30, with 9 nucleotides matching TRBD1. The CDR3 sequence: CAWRGQGSHEQFF. CDR3 DNA sequence: TGTGCCTGGAGGGGACAGGGATCGCATGAGCAGTTCTTC.